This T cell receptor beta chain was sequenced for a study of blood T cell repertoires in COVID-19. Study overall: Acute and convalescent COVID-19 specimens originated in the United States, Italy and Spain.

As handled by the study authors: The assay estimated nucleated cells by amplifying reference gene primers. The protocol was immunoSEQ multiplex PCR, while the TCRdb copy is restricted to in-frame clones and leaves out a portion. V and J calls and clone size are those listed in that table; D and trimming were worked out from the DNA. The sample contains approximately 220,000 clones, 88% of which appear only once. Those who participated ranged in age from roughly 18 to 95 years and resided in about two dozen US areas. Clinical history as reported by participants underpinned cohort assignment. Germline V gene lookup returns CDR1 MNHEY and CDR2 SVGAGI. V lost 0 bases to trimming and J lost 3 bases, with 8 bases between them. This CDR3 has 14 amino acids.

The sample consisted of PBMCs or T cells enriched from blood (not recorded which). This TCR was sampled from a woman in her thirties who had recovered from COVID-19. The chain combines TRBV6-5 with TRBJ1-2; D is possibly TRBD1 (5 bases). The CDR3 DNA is TGTGCCAGCAGTTACTCAGCAGGGCACTATGGCTACACCTTC. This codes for CASSYSAGHYGYTF.